This T cell receptor (beta chain) was captured in a study of T cell responses to AZD1222 COVID-19 vaccine. Overall study: Recipients boosted at about 4 weeks or about 12 weeks are pooled. Study-wide findings and caveats: Epitopes outside B.1.351 and B.1.1.7 mutated regions reportedly drew nearly half of spike TCRs. CD4 TCRs linked to vaccination spanned spike, dominating at 160-218 and 743-854.

Germline CDR1 reads LNHDA; CDR2 reads SQIVND (reference sequence). Trimming left V 3 bases short and J 1 base short, with 10 bases between. This CDR3 is 15 amino acids long. TCRdb keeps only in-frame clones here, not all; method: immunoSEQ multiplex PCR. The table includes about 100,000 clones, 85% to 90% detected once. In its sample, this clone ranks as medium-sized. Its specificity is unknown. The sample consisted of peripheral blood, taken on day 0 of AZD1222 vaccination. This sequence joins TRBV19 and TRBJ1-5; no reliable D call. This TCR derives from an adult in good health. CDR3 DNA sequence: TGTGCCAGTAGTATGGCCCACGGAAGCAATCAGCCCCAGCATTTT. Residues: CASSMAHGSNQPQHF.